A single sample is the source of the 17 T cell receptor beta chains below, sequenced in a study of cytomegalovirus exposure and HLA in healthy donors. The primer mix had 60 Vbeta and 13 Jbeta primers. Clones were sequenced by immunoSEQ multiplex PCR, and TCRdb holds only the in-frame ones, with some missing. The repertoire table contains 60,000 to 70,000 clones. Sequencing used PBMCs. The receptors were sampled from a boy aged 5-17 years in good health and CMV-seronegative.

The chain recombines TRBV27 with TRBJ2-7; TRBD2 is a possible D gene (6 bases). Germline CDR1 MNHEY, CDR2 SMNVEV (reference sequence). Trimming removed 0 bases from V and 0 bases from J, with 12 bases in between. The CDR3 is made up of 16 amino acids. The CDR3 reads CASSLSGEAFSYEQYF. CDR3 in DNA: TGTGCCAGCAGTTTATCAGGGGAGGCCTTCTCCTACGAGCAGTACTTC.

The rearrangement joins TRBV10-3 to TRBJ2-5; a possible D gene is TRBD1 (5 bases). Looked up from germline, CDR1 is ENHRY and CDR2 is SYGVKD. The CDR3 spans 13 residues. The ends were cut back, 8 bases at V and 0 bases at J, with 10 bases in the middle. CDR3 in amino acids: CAIGARDQETQYF. CDR3 coding DNA: TGTGCCATCGGAGCCAGGGACCAAGAGACCCAGTACTTC.

The V gene is TRBV4-1, the J gene TRBJ1-3, with 7 bases that match TRBD1. This CDR3 region has 15 residues. The V segment lost 4 bases and the J segment 7 bases; nucleotides outside the gene matches: 10. Germline V lookup: CDR1 MGHRA, CDR2 YSYEKL. The CDR3 sequence is CASSPPMDRLNTIYF. The DNA of the CDR3 is TGCGCCAGCAGCCCTCCCATGGACAGGCTGAACACCATATATTTT.

The chain uses TRBV18 and TRBJ1-5, with a tentative D call TRBD1 (6 bases). The CDR3 totals 14 residues. Germline V gene sequence: CDR1 KGHSH, CDR2 LQKENI. The ends were cut back, 5 bases at V and 3 bases at J, with 11 bases in the middle. This chain's CDR3 is CASSSGQHNQPQHF. CDR3 DNA sequence: TGTGCCAGCTCATCAGGACAGCACAATCAGCCCCAGCATTTT.

The genes are TRBV4-2 and TRBJ2-4, with no clear D. Germline V gene lookup returns CDR1 LGHNA and CDR2 YNFKEQ. Trimming removed 0 bases at V and 0 bases at J, with 6 bases between. The CDR3 runs to 15 residues. The CDR3 region has the DNA TGTGCCAGCAGCCAAGAACTGGTAGCCAAAAACATTCAGTACTTC. Encoded protein: CASSQELVAKNIQYF.

CDR3 residues: CASSGQGNTEAFF. The DNA of the CDR3 is TGTGCCAGCTCGGGACAGGGGAACACTGAAGCTTTCTTT. The V and J genes are TRBV18 and TRBJ1-1, with TRBD1 identical over 9 bases. The germline gives CDR1 KGHSH, CDR2 LQKENI. V trimming: 6 bases; J trimming: 1 base; junction bases outside the gene matches: 0. The CDR3 loop spans 13 amino acids.

The DNA for the CDR3 is TGCAGCGTTGAAGCACAGCAAAACACTGAAGCTTTCTTT. This gives the protein CSVEAQQNTEAFF. The chain uses TRBV29-1 and TRBJ1-1, with unresolved D. V lost 1 base and J lost 2, with 8 bases in between. This CDR3 contains 13 residues. The germline CDR1 and CDR2 sequences are SQVTM and ANQGSEA.

The CDR3 loop is CASRRGQGNEQFF. Written as DNA, the CDR3 is TGTGCCAGCAGGAGGGGGCAGGGCAATGAGCAGTTCTTC. J is TRBJ2-1 and V is TRBV6-5; 7 bases agree with TRBD1. The trim removed 6 bases at V and 6 bases at J, leaving 5 bases unmatched. This CDR3 comprises 13 residues. The germline V gene has CDR1 MNHEY and CDR2 SVGAGI.

The V call is TRBV5-5, the J call TRBJ2-3, with D possibly matching TRBD2 (5 bases). V dropped 4 bases and J dropped 0 bases, with 12 bases sitting between them. The CDR3 length is 15 residues. Looked up from germline, CDR1 is SGHKS and CDR2 is YYEKEE (reference sequence). CDR3 protein: CASSLEETSTDTQYF. In nucleotides, the CDR3 is TGTGCCAGCAGCCTGGAGGAGACTAGCACAGATACGCAGTATTTT. The variable domain in full, with the rest retrieved from reference TRBV5-5 and TRBJ2-3, is DAGVTQSPTHLIKTRGQQVTLRCSPISGHKSVSWYQQVLGQGPQFIFQYYEKEERGRGNFPDRFSARQFPNYSSELNVNALLLGDSALYLCASSLEETSTDTQYFGPGTRLTVL.

This rearrangement joins TRBV5-4 to TRBJ1-2; TRBD1 aligns across 12 bases. V shed 0 bases and J 7 bases; nucleotides not matched to a gene: 13. Germline V gene sequence: CDR1 SGHNT, CDR2 YYREEE (reference sequence). This CDR3 region has 18 residues. The CDR3 nucleotides read TGTGCCAGCAGCTTGGACATGCCGGGACAGGGGGCGGTTTCTGGCTACACCTTC. Amino acid sequence: CASSLDMPGQGAVSGYTF.

This CDR3 reads CASSSGTGSLYEQYF. In DNA, the CDR3 is TGCGCCAGCAGTTCCGGGACAGGGAGTTTGTACGAGCAGTACTTC. V and J are TRBV10-2 and TRBJ2-7; 9 nucleotides align to TRBD1. V gave up 5 bases and J gave up 4 bases; unmatched junction bases: 9. The CDR3 totals 15 residues. Germline-derived CDR1 and CDR2 are WSHSY and SAAADI.

The CDR3 nucleotides read TGTGCCAGCAGCGCCGCCGGGACTAGCGGGAGGGCCGGCGAGACCCAGTACTTC. Translated, it gives CASSAAGTSGRAGETQYF. The chain carries TRBV9 and TRBJ2-5; TRBD2 agrees at 16 bases. The junction had 10 bases not matched to a gene; V was cut back by 3 bases and J by 5 bases. CDR3 length equals 18 residues. Germline V gene data show CDR1 as SGDLS and CDR2 as YYNGEE.

The chain carries TRBV7-9 and TRBJ2-1, with 10 bases fitting TRBD2. Losses at the gene ends were 4 bases for V and 4 bases for J; bases not matched to a gene: 1. The CDR3 has 14 residues. The V gene's germline CDR1 is SEHNR and CDR2 FQNEAQ (reference sequence). The CDR3 spells CASSSAGGYNEQFF. CDR3 nucleotide sequence: TGTGCCAGCAGCTCAGCGGGGGGGTACAATGAGCAGTTCTTC. Together with reference TRBV7-9 and TRBJ2-1, the CDR3 gives the full variable domain: DTGVSQNPRHKITKRGQNVTFRCDPISEHNRLYWYRQTLGQGPEFLTYFQNEAQLEKSRLLSDRFSAERPKGSFSTLEIQRTEQGDSAMYLCASSSAGGYNEQFFGPGTRLTVL.

The rearrangement links TRBV5-6 to TRBJ1-1, with D perhaps TRBD1 (5 bases). The V gene's germline CDR1 is SGHDT and CDR2 YYEEEE. V lost 3 bases, J lost 7 bases, and 10 bases lay in between. CDR3 size: 12 residues. The CDR3 region has the DNA TGTGCCAGCAGCTCTAACAGGAATGAAGCTTTCTTT. Translation gives CASSSNRNEAFF.

The chain recombines TRBV19 with TRBJ2-7; D possibly corresponds to TRBD1 (6 bases). Trimming took off 6 bases at V and 5 bases at J, with 14 bases between the two ends. The length of the CDR3 is 13 residues. CDR1 is LNHDA, CDR2 SQIVND, per germline (reference sequence). CDR3 sequence reads: CASSIGQGNEQYF. The CDR3 DNA follows: TGTGCCAGTAGCATTGGGCAGGGGAACGAGCAGTACTTC.

DNA of the CDR3: TGTGCCAGCAGCCAAGACACTAGTCGGGATACGCAGTATTTT. It codes for CASSQDTSRDTQYF. The rearrangement uses TRBV4-2 and TRBJ2-3; the D gene is possibly TRBD2 (5 bases). Germline assignment: CDR1 LGHNA and CDR2 YNFKEQ. Trimming took off 0 bases at V and 6 bases at J, with 10 bases between the two ends. This CDR3 is 14 amino acids long.

The chain recombines TRBV7-9 with TRBJ2-1, with TRBD2 as a possible D gene (6 bases). CDR3 length: 17 amino acids. V lost 0 bases and J lost 0, with 12 bases in between. CDR1 and CDR2 (germline): SEHNR, FQNEAQ (reference sequence). The CDR3 protein is CASSLARGSSSYNEQFF. CDR3 DNA sequence: TGTGCCAGCAGCTTAGCCCGGGGGTCTAGCTCCTACAATGAGCAGTTCTTC.